These 30 T cell receptor beta chains were sequenced from one sample in a study of blood T cell repertoires in COVID-19. TCRdb's copy holds only in-frame clones and misses some; the assay was immunoSEQ multiplex PCR. This sample has approximately 350,000 clones, with roughly 90% found just once. The sequenced sample consisted of peripheral blood. Source of these receptors: a woman in her 70s with COVID-19, enrolled during active disease.

This sequence joins TRBV21-1 and TRBJ1-5. TRBV21-1 is a pseudogene segment. The CDR3 spans 13 residues. This CDR3 is CASSDGENQPQHF. CDR3 coding DNA: TGTGCCAGCAGCGACGGGGAAAATCAGCCCCAGCATTTT.

The rearrangement joins TRBV5-6 to TRBJ1-3; no reliable D call. Germline values: CDR1 SGHDT, CDR2 YYEEEE. V was cut by 4 bases and J by 4 bases, with 15 bases left in between. The CDR3 extends over 15 amino acids. The CDR3 loop is CASSAFLSTGNTIYF. Written as DNA, the CDR3 is TGTGCCAGCAGCGCATTCCTTTCAACAGGAAACACCATATATTTT.

The chain is built from TRBV2 and TRBJ1-4, with D hard to call. The V gene's germline CDR1 is SNHLY and CDR2 FYNNEI. V gave up 4 bases and J gave up 7 bases, with 10 bases separating them. The CDR3 is made up of 13 amino acids. The CDR3 DNA sequence: TGTGCCAGCAGTGCCGGGGAGGTTGAAAAACTGTTTTTT. The encoded protein is CASSAGEVEKLFF.

The J gene is TRBJ1-2, the V gene TRBV5-1, with 12 bases matching TRBD1. This CDR3 comprises 16 residues. V was clipped by 3 bases and J by 4 bases; unmatched bases: 7. The germline V gene has CDR1 SGHRS and CDR2 YFSETQ. CDR3 DNA sequence: TGCGCCAGCAGCTCCGGGACAGGGGGCATCTTCTATGGCTACACCTTC. Protein sequence: CASSSGTGGIFYGYTF.

This chain connects TRBV9 to TRBJ2-2; 9 nucleotides match TRBD2. From germline, CDR1 is SGDLS and CDR2 YYNGEE. CDR3 length: 18 amino acids. Losses at the gene ends were 0 bases for V and 0 bases for J; bases not matched to a gene: 6. This chain's CDR3 is CASSVVDSGGTNTGELFF. The CDR3 coding sequence is TGTGCCAGCAGCGTAGTGGATAGCGGGGGTACGAACACCGGGGAGCTGTTTTTT.

The V and J genes are TRBV5-1 and TRBJ1-1; 12 bases agree with TRBD1. Germline lookup yields CDR1 SGHRS and CDR2 YFSETQ. The CDR3 has 17 residues. The V and J ends lost 0 bases and 0 bases, in that order; junction bases with no gene match: 3. The CDR3 DNA reads as TGCGCCAGCAGCTTGGGAGGGACAGGGGGCGTGAACACTGAAGCTTTCTTT. Translated: CASSLGGTGGVNTEAFF.

V and J are TRBV5-4 and TRBJ2-2; 7 nucleotides agree with TRBD1. V was clipped by 7 bases and J by 2 bases; unmatched bases: 11. Germline V CDR1 and CDR2: SGHNT, YYREEE (reference sequence). The CDR3 contains 16 residues. The CDR3 loop is CASERSGTVNTGELFF. CDR3 DNA sequence: TGTGCCAGCGAAAGATCCGGGACAGTCAACACCGGGGAGCTGTTTTTT.

This rearrangement joins TRBV27 to TRBJ2-1; the match to TRBD2 covers 11 bases. V lost 5 bases and J lost 2; bases outside the gene matches: 5. CDR3 size: 16 residues. The V gene's germline CDR1 is MNHEY and CDR2 SMNVEV (reference sequence). CDR3 sequence reads: CASSPLAGGPYNEQFF. In DNA, the CDR3 is TGTGCCAGCAGTCCTCTAGCGGGGGGACCCTACAATGAGCAGTTCTTC.

This clone was seen ten or more times. The gene calls are TRBV7-9 and TRBJ1-2; 12 bases match TRBD1. The V and J ends lost 2 bases and 7 bases, in that order; junction bases with no gene match: 11. This CDR3 is built from 17 residues. From germline, CDR1 is SEHNR and CDR2 FQNEAQ (reference sequence). The CDR3 DNA reads TGTGCCAGCAGCTTACAGGGACAGGGGGCTCGAAGTGGTGGCTACACCTTC. Residues: CASSLQGQGARSGGYTF.

This chain links TRBV6-7 with TRBJ1-2; tentatively, D is TRBD1 (5 bases). TRBV6-7 counts as an open reading frame of uncertain function. The CDR3 covers 16 residues. V was shortened by 4 bases and J by 8 bases, with 23 bases between the two germline ends. As DNA, the CDR3 is TGTGCCAGCAGTTCCTCCGGGACTCCCTTACTCTGCGGCTACACCTTC. Amino acids: CASSSSGTPLLCGYTF.

The CDR3 region has the DNA TGTGCCAGCAGCTTATCCCCCCGCGGTTCCTACAATGAGCAGTTCTTC. It specifies CASSLSPRGSYNEQFF. The chain combines TRBV7-6 with TRBJ2-1, with D unclear. This CDR3 has 16 amino acids. Germline V lookup: CDR1 SGHVS, CDR2 FNYEAQ. Trimming pared 2 bases from V and 1 base from J, leaving 12 bases between.

The V and J genes are TRBV6-2 or TRBV6-3 and TRBJ2-1, with 10 nucleotides matching TRBD2. Germline V CDR1 and CDR2: MNHEY, SVGEGT. J was trimmed by 2 bases and V by 6 bases; bases with no gene match: 4. The CDR3 covers 15 residues. CDR3 nucleotides: TGTGCCAGCAGCCTGACTAGCGGGCCCTACAATGAGCAGTTCTTC. Translated: CASSLTSGPYNEQFF.

This clone has just one count. The chain couples TRBV18 to TRBJ2-1, with 10 bases that match TRBD1. The V and J ends lost 0 bases and 8 bases, in that order; junction bases with no gene match: 4. CDR3 size: 15 residues. Germline values: CDR1 KGHSH, CDR2 LQKENI. In DNA form, the CDR3 reads TGTGCCAGCTCACCACCGGGACAGGGGTTCGATGAGCAGTTCTTC. This gives the protein CASSPPGQGFDEQFF.

The chain joins TRBV18 to TRBJ1-1, with TRBD1 matching over 7 bases. This CDR3 region has 15 residues. The J segment lost 2 bases and the V segment lost 2 bases, leaving 5 bases of the junction unmatched. Germline V gives CDR1 KGHSH, CDR2 LQKENI. CDR3 region: CASSPEGAGNTEAFF. The CDR3 nucleotides read TGTGCCAGCTCACCAGAGGGGGCGGGAAACACTGAAGCTTTCTTT.

This chain joins TRBV28 and TRBJ1-4; 8 bases are a match to TRBD1. CDR1 and CDR2 from the germline V gene are MDHEN and SYDVKM. The CDR3 sequence is 14 residues long. The V and J ends lost 4 bases and 3 bases, in that order; junction bases with no gene match: 1. The CDR3 reads CASSYRGANEKLFF. CDR3 DNA: TGTGCCAGCAGTTACAGGGGGGCTAATGAAAAACTGTTTTTT. The whole variable domain, filled in from reference TRBV28 and TRBJ1-4, reads DVKVTQSSRYLVKRTGEKVFLECVQDMDHENMFWYRQDPGLGLRLIYFSYDVKMKEKGDIPEGYSVSREKKERFSLILESASTNQTSMYLCASSYRGANEKLFFGSGTQLSVL.

V is TRBV6-6 and J is TRBJ1-6, with TRBD1 identical over 9 bases. Germline CDR1 and CDR2: MNHNY and SVGAGI (reference sequence). V gave up 5 bases and J gave up 9 bases; unmatched junction bases: 8. The CDR3 sequence is 15 residues long. The CDR3 spells CASSPTGQGTSPLHF. CDR3 DNA: TGTGCCAGCAGTCCCACGGGACAGGGTACTTCACCCCTCCACTTT.

This clone was found once. The chain carries TRBV6-5 and TRBJ1-2, with D uncertain. Per germline, CDR1 MNHEY and CDR2 SVGAGI. Trimming removed 6 bases from V and 4 bases from J, with 9 bases in between. CDR3 length: 12 residues. CDR3 DNA sequence: TGTGCCAGCAGCACAGATTTCTATGGCTACACCTTC. Translation: CASSTDFYGYTF.

V usage is TRBV5-1 and J usage is TRBJ1-2, with 7 bases aligning to TRBD1. This CDR3 comprises 15 residues. Germline trimming cut 5 bases from V and 0 bases from J; bases unmatched to any gene: 7. Germline CDR1 is SGHRS and CDR2 is YFSETQ. Here the CDR3 DNA reads TGCGCCAGCAGGCAGCGGACAGGAGCTAACTATGGCTACACCTTC. Residues: CASRQRTGANYGYTF.

This chain connects TRBV24-1 to TRBJ2-5; D is perhaps TRBD1 (6 bases). There are 16 residues in the CDR3. The germline V gene has CDR1 KGHDR and CDR2 SFDVKD. The V gene lost 0 bases and the J gene lost 5 bases, with 15 bases spanning the gap. This CDR3 is CATSDLGVGARETQYF. DNA for the CDR3: TGTGCCACCAGTGATTTGGGGGTGGGGGCTCGGGAGACCCAGTACTTC.

J is TRBJ2-1 and V is TRBV3-1 (or the pseudogene TRBV3-2), with 9 bases matching TRBD2. Trimming at V came to 4 bases and at J to 4 bases, leaving 8 bases not matched to a gene. CDR1 LGHDT and CDR2 YNNKEL come from the germline V gene (reference sequence). There are 16 residues in the CDR3. The CDR3 loop is CASSLSGLALYNEQFF. CDR3 coding DNA: TGTGCCAGCAGCCTTTCTGGACTAGCGCTATACAATGAGCAGTTCTTC.

The V and J genes are TRBV5-1 and TRBJ2-7, with D maybe TRBD1 (6 bases). The germline V gene encodes CDR1 SGHRS and CDR2 YFSETQ. CDR3 length equals 14 residues. V lost 0 bases to trimming and J lost 5 bases, with 12 bases between them. The CDR3 coding sequence is TGCGCCAGCAGCTTGGGGTGGACAGTACACGAGCAGTACTTC. Residues: CASSLGWTVHEQYF.

The genes are TRBV27 and TRBJ1-2; possible D gene TRBD1, 5 bases. The CDR3 is made up of 14 amino acids. Germline CDR1 MNHEY, CDR2 SMNVEV (reference sequence). Trimming took off 5 bases at V and 3 bases at J, with 13 bases between the two ends. CDR3 in amino acids: CASSESRVDYGYTF. The DNA for the CDR3 is TGTGCCAGCAGTGAGAGCAGGGTGGACTATGGCTACACCTTC.

The rearrangement links TRBV12-3 or TRBV12-4 to TRBJ1-1; D is uncertain. V lost 3 bases and J 8 bases, leaving 10 bases between the germline ends. CDR3 length equals 12 residues. CDR3 region: CASSFFTVEAFF. For the CDR3, the DNA is TGTGCCAGCAGTTTTTTTACAGTAGAAGCTTTCTTT.

The J gene is TRBJ1-6, the V gene TRBV7-6, with D uncertain. V gave up 1 base and J gave up 8 bases, with 12 bases separating them. This CDR3 is built from 15 residues. Germline CDR1 reads SGHVS; CDR2 reads FNYEAQ. The CDR3 loop reads CASSLEDPRDSPLHF. The CDR3 DNA reads TGTGCCAGCAGCTTAGAGGACCCGCGGGATTCACCCCTCCACTTT.

The rearrangement uses TRBV5-4 and TRBJ2-5, with D tentatively TRBD1 (6 bases). The germline V gene encodes CDR1 SGHNT and CDR2 YYREEE (reference sequence). The CDR3 is 13 amino acids. The V gene lost 2 bases and the J gene lost 7 bases, with 12 bases spanning the gap. Here the CDR3 reads CASSFEAGVTQYF. The DNA for the CDR3 is TGTGCCAGCAGCTTCGAAGCAGGGGTGACCCAGTACTTC.

The chain employs TRBV6-6 and TRBJ2-7; TRBD1 might be the D (5 bases). Germline V CDR1 and CDR2: MNHNY, SVGAGI (reference sequence). The V end lost 1 base, the J end lost 5 bases, and 12 bases lay between the germline ends. The CDR3 is 14 residues long. As DNA, the CDR3 is TGTGCCAGCAGTTACTTTACTATGGGGCACGAGCAGTACTTC. Translation gives CASSYFTMGHEQYF.

This clone was counted only a few times. The chain uses TRBV13 and TRBJ1-1; D unclear. There are 15 residues in the CDR3. Trimming removed 2 bases from V and 1 base from J, with 11 bases in between. Per the germline V gene, CDR1 is PRHDT and CDR2 is FYEKMQ (reference sequence). In DNA, the CDR3 is TGTGCCAGCAGCTTATTAAGGAGGGCGAACACTGAAGCTTTCTTT. Protein: CASSLLRRANTEAFF.

The gene calls are TRBV12-3 or TRBV12-4 and TRBJ1-2; no firm D call. The ends were cut back, 8 bases at V and 3 bases at J, with 7 bases in the middle. There are 11 residues in the CDR3. CDR3 amino acids: CASQSDYGYTF. CDR3 sequence (DNA): TGTGCCAGCCAGTCTGACTATGGCTACACCTTC.

The rearrangement joins TRBV28 to TRBJ1-1; 7 bases are a match to TRBD1. The CDR3 is 13 amino acids. The germline gives CDR1 MDHEN, CDR2 SYDVKM. The CDR3 region has the DNA TGTGCTGGGACAGAGGGGCGGAACACTGAAGCTTTCTTT. Translated: CAGTEGRNTEAFF.

The chain is built from TRBV5-1 and TRBJ1-4; 9 nucleotides match TRBD1. J lost 1 base, V lost 3 bases, and 7 bases had no gene match. The CDR3 length is 17 residues. Germline CDR1 and CDR2: SGHRS and YFSETQ. DNA of the CDR3: TGCGCCAGCAGCTCTGTCCCGGGACAGGGAACTAATGAAAAACTGTTTTTT. It codes for CASSSVPGQGTNEKLFF.